These 24 T cell receptor beta chains originate from one sample sequenced in a study of Ad26.COV2.S vaccination and SARS-CoV-2 variants. Treatment noted: around 19 received Ad26.COV2.S at low or high dose, single or two shots; several received placebo; per-sample allocation not given. Samples were taken on day 63 after the first vaccine or placebo injection. Data came from immunoSEQ multiplex PCR; TCRdb stores just in-frame clones and leaves some out. The sample holds about 250,000 clones, around 90% seen once. Here the sequenced sample was peripheral blood, taken in a trial of Ad26.COV2.S vaccine versus placebo. The source of these receptors is a person aged 18-60 years who received the Ad26.COV2.S COVID-19 vaccine or a placebo.

This chain connects TRBV6-2 or TRBV6-3 to TRBJ1-1; D is unclear. The CDR3 has 16 amino acids. Germline V CDR1 and CDR2: MNHEY, SVGEGT. Trimming removed 4 bases from V and 1 base from J, with 16 bases in between. The CDR3 here is CASSFAGSPTNTEAFF. The CDR3 nucleotides read TGTGCCAGCAGTTTTGCGGGCTCTCCTACGAACACTGAAGCTTTCTTT.

J is TRBJ1-1 and V is TRBV10-3; 11 nucleotides agree with TRBD1. The germline gives CDR1 ENHRY, CDR2 SYGVKD. V lost 10 bases to trimming and J lost 4 bases; unmatched junction nucleotides: 11. The CDR3 is 15 residues long. CDR3 DNA sequence: TGTGCCACTGGGACAGGGGGGGGAGAAAGCACTGAAGCTTTCTTT. It encodes CATGTGGGESTEAFF.

The rearrangement links TRBV7-8 to TRBJ1-3; D remains ambiguous. The CDR3 is 12 amino acids. Looked up from germline, CDR1 is SGHVS and CDR2 is FQNEAQ. Trimming pared 5 bases from V and 8 bases from J, leaving 10 bases between. CDR3 coding DNA: TGTGCCAGCAGCCCACATGGGGACACCATATATTTT. Translation: CASSPHGDTIYF.

The chain has TRBV29-1 and TRBJ2-6, with unresolved D. This CDR3 has 18 amino acids. The V end lost 6 bases, the J end lost 0 bases, and 21 bases lay between the germline ends. Germline values: CDR1 SQVTM, CDR2 ANQGSEA. The CDR3: CSVPPERGDTSGANVLTF. The CDR3 DNA reads as TGCAGCGTCCCCCCCGAGCGAGGTGACACCTCTGGGGCCAACGTCCTGACTTTC.

The genes are TRBV27 and TRBJ2-1, with 9 bases lining up with TRBD1. The junction had 11 bases not matched to a gene; V was cut back by 6 bases and J by 5 bases. The length of the CDR3 is 16 residues. The germline V gene has CDR1 MNHEY and CDR2 SMNVEV (reference sequence). CDR3 region: CASSPLRDRADNEQFF. CDR3 nucleotides: TGTGCCAGCAGCCCGCTCCGGGACAGGGCCGACAATGAGCAGTTCTTC.

The chain couples TRBV6-5 to TRBJ1-1; no clear D. Trimming stripped 0 bases from V and 6 bases from J, with 11 bases between. Germline V CDR1 and CDR2: MNHEY, SVGAGI. This CDR3 region has 14 residues. CDR3 bases: TGTGCCAGCAGTTACTCATCGGCAATAGCTGAAGCTTTCTTT. Translation gives CASSYSSAIAEAFF.

Notes on this clone: Other DNA sequences from this sample encode an identical CDR3 as well. The chain joins TRBV7-2 to TRBJ1-1; TRBD1 matches at 7 bases. Germline loops: CDR1 SGHTA, CDR2 FQGNSA. This CDR3 contains 15 residues. V was pared by 0 bases and J by 1 base, with 2 bases of the junction left unmatched. The CDR3 coding sequence is TGTGCCAGCAGCTTAGCAGGGACAGCGAACACTGAAGCTTTCTTT. Translating gives CASSLAGTANTEAFF.

In the case of this clone: This sample also contains other DNA sequences that code for the same CDR3. The rearrangement joins TRBV12-3 or TRBV12-4 to TRBJ2-1, with D hard to call. Between the trimmed V and J ends, which lost 6 bases and 4 bases, there was a span of 7 bases. The CDR3 consists of 12 residues. CDR3 in amino acids: CASSFGYNEQFF. CDR3 DNA: TGTGCCAGCAGCTTCGGATACAATGAGCAGTTCTTC.

This chain links TRBV6-5 with TRBJ2-6, with D possibly matching TRBD1 (5 bases). This CDR3 comprises 15 residues. Germline V gene data show CDR1 as MNHEY and CDR2 as SVGAGI. V was trimmed by 7 bases and J by 0 bases, leaving 10 bases between them. CDR3 nucleotides: TGTGCCAGCAAACAGGTCCTCTCTGGGGCCAACGTCCTGACTTTC. Translation: CASKQVLSGANVLTF.

The V and J genes are TRBV18 and TRBJ2-5; a possible D gene is TRBD2 (7 bases). This CDR3 comprises 14 residues. With 6 bases removed from V and 7 bases from J, the gap between germline ends came to 18 bases. Per the germline V gene, CDR1 is KGHSH and CDR2 is LQKENI. The CDR3 reads CASSTAEGEGTQYF. In DNA form, the CDR3 reads TGTGCCAGCTCTACTGCGGAGGGGGAGGGGACCCAGTACTTC. Using reference TRBV18 and TRBJ2-5 for the parts outside the CDR3, the full variable domain is NAGVMQNPRHLVRRRGQEARLRCSPMKGHSHVYWYRQLPEEGLKFMVYLQKENIIDESGMPKERFSAEFPKEGPSILRIQQVVRGDSAAYFCASSTAEGEGTQYFGPGTRLLVL.

The gene calls are TRBV19 and TRBJ2-1; TRBD2 matches at 8 bases. Germline lookup yields CDR1 LNHDA and CDR2 SQIVND (reference sequence). The CDR3 spans 15 residues. Trimming cost V 5 bases and J 5 bases; bases outside gene matches: 8. For the CDR3, the DNA is TGTGCCAGTAGTGTTCCCGGCGGGGGGAACAATGAGCAGTTCTTC. Residues: CASSVPGGGNNEQFF.

DNA for the CDR3: TGTGCCAGCAGTTCTGAGGAGGGGGCCACTGAGACCCAGTACTTC. It specifies CASSSEEGATETQYF. The chain couples TRBV2 to TRBJ2-5; TRBD1 is a possible D gene (7 bases). The CDR3 length is 15 residues. Between the trimmed V and J ends, which lost 5 bases and 5 bases, there was a span of 18 bases. The germline V gene has CDR1 SNHLY and CDR2 FYNNEI.

The chain links TRBV5-1 to TRBJ1-1; the match to TRBD1 covers 7 bases. The V and J ends lost 0 bases and 1 base, in that order; junction bases with no gene match: 6. Looked up from germline, CDR1 is SGHRS and CDR2 is YFSETQ. The CDR3 extends over 16 amino acids. The CDR3: CASSLGPTGANTEAFF. The CDR3 nucleotides read TGCGCCAGCAGCTTGGGGCCCACAGGGGCGAACACTGAAGCTTTCTTT.

This clone was recorded only once. Germline is not matched at one junction end, which may reflect a read error. This chain joins TRBV12-3 or TRBV12-4 and TRBJ2-4, with 7 nucleotides matching TRBD1. This CDR3 has 13 residues. The CDR3 spells CASSPRGRLFSHF. DNA for the CDR3: TGTGCCAGCAGTCCTAGGGGGCGTTTATTCAGCCACTTC.

The rearrangement joins TRBV2 to TRBJ1-2; TRBD1 aligns across 8 bases. CDR1 SNHLY and CDR2 FYNNEI come from the germline V gene. V lost 6 bases, J lost 6 bases, and 9 bases stayed unmatched. The CDR3 contains 14 residues. The CDR3 sequence is CASRETGEYDGYTF. CDR3 coding DNA: TGTGCCAGCAGAGAGACAGGGGAGTACGATGGCTACACCTTC.

In regard to this clone: Other nucleotide sequences in the sample specify the same CDR3. This chain links TRBV7-9 with TRBJ1-5, with D possibly being TRBD1 (5 bases). The CDR3 totals 12 residues. Trimming took 1 base from V and 7 from J, leaving 5 bases between them. The germline gives CDR1 SEHNR, CDR2 FQNEAQ (reference sequence). The CDR3 DNA sequence: TGTGCCAGCAGCTTAGGGGGCCAGCCCCAGCATTTT. This translates into CASSLGGQPQHF.

The V gene is TRBV18, the J gene TRBJ2-3, with 13 bases matching TRBD2. The CDR3 extends over 17 amino acids. V shed 1 base, J shed 2 bases, and the junction held 3 bases outside the gene matches. Germline values: CDR1 KGHSH, CDR2 LQKENI. The CDR3 sequence: CASSPLGTSGATDTQYF. CDR3 nucleotide sequence: TGTGCCAGCTCACCACTTGGGACTAGCGGGGCCACAGATACGCAGTATTTT.

The rearrangement links TRBV14 to TRBJ2-7; 10 bases agree with TRBD1. Germline V gene lookup returns CDR1 SGHDN and CDR2 FVKESK. CDR3 length equals 16 residues. V was clipped by 6 bases and J by 4 bases; unmatched bases: 12. The CDR3 DNA sequence: TGTGCCAGCAGACATCTGCGGGACAGGGGTCCATACGAGCAGTACGTC. Translating it yields CASRHLRDRGPYEQYV.

The CDR3 DNA sequence: TGTGCCAGCAGCTTAGGCCTGACTAGCGGGGGGGCCAACACCGGGGAGCTGTTTTTT. Its protein product is CASSLGLTSGGANTGELFF. The chain uses TRBV7-9 and TRBJ2-2; 14 bases match TRBD2. V lost 1 base, J lost 2 bases, and 6 bases stayed unmatched. This CDR3 has 19 residues. Germline V gives CDR1 SEHNR, CDR2 FQNEAQ (reference sequence).

On this clone itself: The same CDR3 arises from other DNA sequences in this sample as well. In DNA form, the CDR3 reads TGCGCCAGCAGCCAAGTTCAGGGCGACTATGGCTACACCTTC. Its translation: CASSQVQGDYGYTF. The chain links TRBV4-1 to TRBJ1-2; TRBD1 might be the D (5 bases). Germline V gene data show CDR1 as MGHRA and CDR2 as YSYEKL. The CDR3 totals 14 residues. The V end was cut by 1 base, the J end by 3 bases, with 9 bases between.

The V gene is TRBV6-1, the J gene TRBJ1-5, with D hard to call. CDR3 size: 17 residues. The germline gives CDR1 MNHNS, CDR2 SASEGT. The V end lost 2 bases, the J end lost 2 bases, and 16 bases lay between the germline ends. In nucleotides, the CDR3 is TGTGCCAGCAGTGAATTGCTAATGCAGGTCGGCAATCAGCCCCAGCATTTT. This codes for CASSELLMQVGNQPQHF.

The chain recombines TRBV6-2 or TRBV6-3 with TRBJ2-5, with TRBD1 identical over 8 bases. Germline lookup yields CDR1 MNHEY and CDR2 SVGEGT. With 6 bases clipped from V and 4 bases from J, the junction kept 16 bases outside the gene matches. This CDR3 comprises 17 residues. CDR3 DNA: TGTGCCAGCAGCGGAGGGACAGGTGAGGGGTATTCAGAGACCCAGTACTTC. The encoded protein is CASSGGTGEGYSETQYF.

The chain couples TRBV4-3 to TRBJ2-5; D call uncertain. V lost 0 bases and J 7 bases, leaving 9 bases between the germline ends. This CDR3 has 13 residues. Germline CDR1 is LGHNA and CDR2 is YSLEER. CDR3 DNA: TGCGCCAGCAGCCAAGACTACCGCTCGACCCAGTACTTC. Encoded protein: CASSQDYRSTQYF.

The V call is TRBV27, the J call TRBJ1-5; tentatively, D is TRBD1 (6 bases). The V and J ends lost 1 base and 2 bases respectively, with 9 bases between them. CDR1 is MNHEY and CDR2 is SMNVEV in the germline V gene (reference sequence). The CDR3 has 15 residues. The CDR3 sequence is CASSLFSGGNQPQHF. The CDR3 DNA is TGTGCCAGCAGTTTATTTTCAGGGGGCAATCAGCCCCAGCATTTT.